Reported below is one T cell receptor (beta chain). Antigen specificity is unknown. Expressed TCRB transcripts were sequenced because the entire RNA isolate underwent reverse transcription. The average read count of naive, central memory and regulatory T cell samples was around 3.8 million. Some clones are missing from TCRdb's copy, which holds only in-frame ones; the method was immunoSEQ multiplex PCR. The data show 120,000 or so clones, 15% to 20% seen once. This specimen comes from a study of beta chain features in type 1 diabetes. As for the study in general: Cell yields, age and gender were similar between patients and healthy donors.

Notes on the study in general: PCR might favor shorter templates, equally in patients and controls. Among patients with Type 1 diabetes, TCRB CDR3s were moderately but significantly shorter in every one of the four CD4+ subsets. Patients with type 1 diabetes carried fewer insertions and had more deletions at their VDJ junctions.

Specimen: central memory CD4+ T cells from blood. The TCR was taken from a young man with type 1 diabetes.

The CDR3 DNA sequence: TGTGCCTGGACCCTTGGTACGGCCAACGTCCTGACTTTC. As protein: CAWTLGTANVLTF. The rearrangement joins TRBV30 to TRBJ2-6; no reliable D call. The CDR3 length is 13 residues. V lost 4 bases and J 6 bases, leaving 10 bases between the germline ends. Germline lookup yields CDR1 GTSNPN and CDR2 SVGIG (reference sequence).